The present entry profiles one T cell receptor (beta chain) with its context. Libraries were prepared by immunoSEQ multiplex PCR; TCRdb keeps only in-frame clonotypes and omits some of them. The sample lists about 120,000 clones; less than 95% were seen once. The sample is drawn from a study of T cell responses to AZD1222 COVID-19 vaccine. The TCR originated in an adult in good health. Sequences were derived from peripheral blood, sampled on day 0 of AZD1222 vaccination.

CDR3 DNA: TGCGCCAGCAGTTATGACGGGATGAACACTGAAGCTTTCTTT. This translates into CASSYDGMNTEAFF. J is TRBJ1-1 and V is TRBV5-1, with D hard to call. V dropped 5 bases and J dropped 0 bases, with 11 bases sitting between them. The length of the CDR3 is 14 residues. Germline assignment: CDR1 SGHRS and CDR2 YFSETQ. The full variable domain, its missing parts supplied by reference TRBV5-1 and TRBJ1-1, is KAGVTQTPRYLIKTRGQQVTLSCSPISGHRSVSWYQQTPGQGLQFLFEYFSETQRNKGNFPGRFSGRQFSNSRSEMNVSTLELGDSALYLCASSYDGMNTEAFFGQGTRLTVV.